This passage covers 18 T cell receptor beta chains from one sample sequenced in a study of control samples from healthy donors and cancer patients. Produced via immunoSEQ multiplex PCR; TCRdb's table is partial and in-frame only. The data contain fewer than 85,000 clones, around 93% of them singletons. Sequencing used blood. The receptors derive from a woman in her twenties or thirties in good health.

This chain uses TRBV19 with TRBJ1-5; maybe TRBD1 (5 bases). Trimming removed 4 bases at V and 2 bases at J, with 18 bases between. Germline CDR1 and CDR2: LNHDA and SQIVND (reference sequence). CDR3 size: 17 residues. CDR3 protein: CASSTEGRGWRNQPQHF. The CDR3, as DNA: TGTGCCAGTAGTACGGAGGGTAGGGGTTGGCGCAATCAGCCCCAGCATTTT.

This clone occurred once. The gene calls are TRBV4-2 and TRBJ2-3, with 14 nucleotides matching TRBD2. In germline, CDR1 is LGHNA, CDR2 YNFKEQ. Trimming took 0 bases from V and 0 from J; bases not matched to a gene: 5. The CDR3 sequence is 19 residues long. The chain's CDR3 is CASSQDTGLAGVSTDTQYF. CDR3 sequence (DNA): TGTGCCAGCAGCCAAGATACGGGACTAGCGGGGGTTAGCACAGATACGCAGTATTTT.

The CDR3 coding sequence is TGTGCCAGCAGCTGGGCAGGGCCAGCCAAAAACATTCAGTACTTC. It encodes CASSWAGPAKNIQYF. The J gene is TRBJ2-4, the V gene TRBV7-9; maybe TRBD1 (5 bases). Trimming left V 4 bases short and J 0 bases short, with 10 bases between. Per the germline V gene, CDR1 is SEHNR and CDR2 is FQNEAQ (reference sequence). The CDR3 is 15 residues long.

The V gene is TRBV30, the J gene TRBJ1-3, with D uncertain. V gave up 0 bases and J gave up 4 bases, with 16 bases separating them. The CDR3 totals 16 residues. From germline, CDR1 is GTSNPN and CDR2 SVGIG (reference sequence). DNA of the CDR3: TGTGCCTGGAGTGTAGTCTCCTCTACGGCAGGAAACACCATATATTTT. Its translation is CAWSVVSSTAGNTIYF.

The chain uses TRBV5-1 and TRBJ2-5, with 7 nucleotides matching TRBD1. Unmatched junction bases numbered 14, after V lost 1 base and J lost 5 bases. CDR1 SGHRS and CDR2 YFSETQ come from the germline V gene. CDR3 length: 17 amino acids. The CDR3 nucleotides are TGCGCCAGCAGCTTGAGGCCGGGACAGTCTCTCGGGGAGACCCAGTACTTC. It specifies CASSLRPGQSLGETQYF.

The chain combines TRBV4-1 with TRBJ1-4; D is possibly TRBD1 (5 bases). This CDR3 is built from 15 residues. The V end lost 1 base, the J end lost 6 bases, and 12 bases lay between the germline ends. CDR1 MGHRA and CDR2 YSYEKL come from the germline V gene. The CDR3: CASSQALTGDEKLFF. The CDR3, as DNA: TGCGCCAGCAGCCAAGCCTTGACGGGGGATGAAAAACTGTTTTTT.

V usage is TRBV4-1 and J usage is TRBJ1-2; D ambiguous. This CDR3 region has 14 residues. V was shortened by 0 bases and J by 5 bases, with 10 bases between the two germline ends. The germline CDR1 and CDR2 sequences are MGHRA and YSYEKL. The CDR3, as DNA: TGCGCCAGCAGCCAAGAGAAGGGCGGGTATGGCTACACCTTC. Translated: CASSQEKGGYGYTF.

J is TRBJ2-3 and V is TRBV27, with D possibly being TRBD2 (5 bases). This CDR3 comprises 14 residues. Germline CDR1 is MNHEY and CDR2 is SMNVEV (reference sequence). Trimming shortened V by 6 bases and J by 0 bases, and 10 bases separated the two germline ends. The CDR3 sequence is CASSGLGSTDTQYF. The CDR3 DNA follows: TGTGCCAGCAGCGGACTCGGCAGCACAGATACGCAGTATTTT.

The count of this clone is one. Here the CDR3 reads CASRQGFGNQPQHF. The CDR3 region has the DNA TGTGCCAGCAGGCAGGGGTTCGGCAATCAGCCCCAGCATTTT. The chain has TRBV27 and TRBJ1-5; D is possibly TRBD1 (6 bases). The CDR3 is made up of 14 amino acids. CDR1 and CDR2 (germline): MNHEY, SMNVEV (reference sequence). V gave up 6 bases and J gave up 2 bases, with 11 bases separating them.

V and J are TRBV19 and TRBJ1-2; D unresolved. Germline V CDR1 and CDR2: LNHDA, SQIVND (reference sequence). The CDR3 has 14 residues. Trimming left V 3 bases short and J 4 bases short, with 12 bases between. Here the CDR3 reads CASSMRTAIYGYTF. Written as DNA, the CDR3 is TGTGCCAGTAGTATGAGGACGGCGATCTATGGCTACACCTTC.

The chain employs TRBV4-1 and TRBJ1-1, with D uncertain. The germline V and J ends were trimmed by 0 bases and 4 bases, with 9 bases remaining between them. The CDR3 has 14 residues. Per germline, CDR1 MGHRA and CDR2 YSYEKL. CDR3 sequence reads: CASSQDLVGTEAFF. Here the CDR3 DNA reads TGCGCCAGCAGCCAAGATCTGGTAGGCACTGAAGCTTTCTTT.

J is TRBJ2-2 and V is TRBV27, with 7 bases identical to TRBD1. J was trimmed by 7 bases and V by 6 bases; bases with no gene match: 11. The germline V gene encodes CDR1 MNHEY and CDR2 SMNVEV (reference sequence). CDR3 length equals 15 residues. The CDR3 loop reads CASRPGGVGGGELFF. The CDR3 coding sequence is TGTGCCAGCAGGCCAGGGGGTGTAGGAGGCGGGGAGCTGTTTTTT.

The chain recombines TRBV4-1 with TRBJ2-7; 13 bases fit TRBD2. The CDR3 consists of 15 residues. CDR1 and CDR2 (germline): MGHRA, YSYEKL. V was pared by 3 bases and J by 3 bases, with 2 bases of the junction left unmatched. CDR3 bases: TGCGCCAGCAGCCACAGGACTAGCGGGGGCTACGAGCAGTACTTC. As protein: CASSHRTSGGYEQYF.

CDR3 nucleotide sequence: TGTGCCAGCACGTCCGGGGCTGGGGTGGGGGAGCTGTTTTTT. Its protein product is CASTSGAGVGELFF. This rearrangement joins TRBV27 to TRBJ2-2, with D perhaps given as TRBD1 or TRBD2 (5 bases each). V was clipped by 7 bases and J by 8 bases, with 17 bases between them. Germline V lookup: CDR1 MNHEY, CDR2 SMNVEV (reference sequence). The CDR3 contains 14 residues.

The CDR3 region is CATSGGDTQYF. As DNA, the CDR3 is TGTGCCACCAGTGGAGGGGATACGCAGTATTTT. This sequence joins TRBV24-1 and TRBJ2-3; possible D gene TRBD2, 5 bases. This CDR3 has 11 residues. Germline values: CDR1 KGHDR, CDR2 SFDVKD. Trimming pared 5 bases from V and 6 bases from J, leaving 5 bases between.

The CDR3: CSVAPPRGTNTGELFF. CDR3 nucleotides: TGCAGCGTTGCCCCCCCCCGGGGCACGAACACCGGGGAGCTGTTTTTT. This chain joins TRBV29-1 and TRBJ2-2; D might be TRBD1 or TRBD2, each matching 5 bases. V was cut by 4 bases and J by 0 bases, with 15 bases left in between. Germline V gene lookup returns CDR1 SQVTM and CDR2 ANQGSEA. The CDR3 runs to 16 residues.

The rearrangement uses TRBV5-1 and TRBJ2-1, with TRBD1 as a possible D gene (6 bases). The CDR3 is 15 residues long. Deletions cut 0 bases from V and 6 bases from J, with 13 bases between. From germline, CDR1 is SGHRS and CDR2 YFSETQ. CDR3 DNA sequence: TGCGCCAGCAGCTTGGCAAGGACAGCGTCCAATGAGCAGTTCTTC. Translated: CASSLARTASNEQFF.

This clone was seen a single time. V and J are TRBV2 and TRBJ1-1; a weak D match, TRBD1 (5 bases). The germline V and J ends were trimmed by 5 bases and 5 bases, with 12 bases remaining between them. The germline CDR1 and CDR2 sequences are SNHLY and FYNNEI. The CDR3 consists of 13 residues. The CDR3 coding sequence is TGTGCCAGCAGTATGGGACGATTGACTGAAGCTTTCTTT. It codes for CASSMGRLTEAFF.